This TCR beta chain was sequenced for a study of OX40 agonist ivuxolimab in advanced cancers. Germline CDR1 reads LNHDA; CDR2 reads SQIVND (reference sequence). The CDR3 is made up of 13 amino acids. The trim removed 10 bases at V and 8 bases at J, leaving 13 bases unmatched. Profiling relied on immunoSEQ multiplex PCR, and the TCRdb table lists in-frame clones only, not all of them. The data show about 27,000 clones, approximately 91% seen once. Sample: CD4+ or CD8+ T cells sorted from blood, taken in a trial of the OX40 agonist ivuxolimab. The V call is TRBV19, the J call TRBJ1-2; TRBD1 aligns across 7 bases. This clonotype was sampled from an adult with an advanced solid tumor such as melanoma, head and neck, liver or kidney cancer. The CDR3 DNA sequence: TGTGCCACCCGACAGGGAATATCGGGAGGCTACACCTTC. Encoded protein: CATRQGISGGYTF. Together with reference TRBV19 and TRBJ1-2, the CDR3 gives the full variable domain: DGGITQSPKYLFRKEGQNVTLSCEQNLNHDAMYWYRQDPGQGLRLIYYSQIVNDFQKGDIAEGYSVSREKKESFPLTVTSAQKNPTAFYLCATRQGISGGYTFGSGTRLTVV.